This TCR beta chain was captured in a study of CD8+ T cells in alopecia areata. Points from the study as a whole: Elevated clonality characterized lesional scalp relative to normal scalp, particularly in alopecia totalis/universalis.

Concerning this clone: Its antigen remains unknown.

The germline CDR1 and CDR2 sequences are MGHRA and YSYEKL. The CDR3 has 15 amino acids. Trimming took off 0 bases at V and 4 bases at J, with 10 bases between the two ends. It was cDNA, reverse transcribed from extracted RNA, that served as the sequencing template. TCRdb's copy holds only in-frame clones and misses some; the assay was immunoSEQ multiplex PCR. The data show about 100,000 clones, 45% to 70% seen once. This chain links TRBV4-1 with TRBJ2-1; possibly TRBD2 for D (5 bases). Sequencing was done on a sample of CD8+ T cells sorted from blood. The sequence was collected from a human donor in good health. The CDR3 here is CASSQERAAYNEQFF. Written as DNA, the CDR3 is TGCGCCAGCAGCCAAGAGCGGGCCGCTTACAATGAGCAGTTCTTC.